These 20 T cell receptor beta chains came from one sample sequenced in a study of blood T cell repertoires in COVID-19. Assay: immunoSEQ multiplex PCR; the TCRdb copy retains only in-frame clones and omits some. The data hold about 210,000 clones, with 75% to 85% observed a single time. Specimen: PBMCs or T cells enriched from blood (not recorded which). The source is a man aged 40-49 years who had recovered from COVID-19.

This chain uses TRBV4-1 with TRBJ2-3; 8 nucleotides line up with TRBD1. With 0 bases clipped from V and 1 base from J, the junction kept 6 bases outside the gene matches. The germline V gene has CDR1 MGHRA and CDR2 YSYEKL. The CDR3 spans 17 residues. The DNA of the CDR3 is TGCGCCAGCAGCCAAGATTTTCCAGGGGGCCGCACAGATACGCAGTATTTT. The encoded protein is CASSQDFPGGRTDTQYF.

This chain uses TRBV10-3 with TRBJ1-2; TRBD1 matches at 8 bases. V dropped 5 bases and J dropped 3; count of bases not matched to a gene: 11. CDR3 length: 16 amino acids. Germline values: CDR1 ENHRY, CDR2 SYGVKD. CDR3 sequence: CAISPQGAGGHYGYTF. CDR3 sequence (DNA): TGTGCCATCAGTCCCCAGGGGGCAGGGGGTCACTATGGCTACACCTTC.

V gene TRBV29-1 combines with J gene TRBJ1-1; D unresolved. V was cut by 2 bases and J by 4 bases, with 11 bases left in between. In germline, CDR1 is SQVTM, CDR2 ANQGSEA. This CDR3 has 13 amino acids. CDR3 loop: CSVESGLVTEAFF. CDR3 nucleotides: TGCAGCGTTGAATCGGGTCTGGTCACTGAAGCTTTCTTT.

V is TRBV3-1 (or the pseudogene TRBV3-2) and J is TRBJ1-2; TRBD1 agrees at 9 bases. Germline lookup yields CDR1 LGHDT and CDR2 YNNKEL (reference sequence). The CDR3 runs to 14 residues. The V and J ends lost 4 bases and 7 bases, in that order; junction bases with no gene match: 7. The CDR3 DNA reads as TGTGCCAGCAGCCCCCAGGACAGGGGTAGTGGCTACACCTTC. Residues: CASSPQDRGSGYTF.

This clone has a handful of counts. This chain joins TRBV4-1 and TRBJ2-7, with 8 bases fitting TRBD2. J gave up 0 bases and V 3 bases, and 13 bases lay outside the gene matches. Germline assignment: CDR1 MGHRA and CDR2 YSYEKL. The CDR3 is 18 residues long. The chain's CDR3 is CASSHRTTGGDSSYEQYF. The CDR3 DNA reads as TGCGCCAGCAGCCATCGCACCACCGGGGGGGACTCCTCCTACGAGCAGTACTTC.

The CDR3 nucleotides are TGTGCCAGCAGTCTCCCAGGGCGGGAAACTGAAGCTTTCTTT. It yields the protein CASSLPGRETEAFF. The chain is built from TRBV21-1 and TRBJ1-1. TRBV21-1 is designated a pseudogene. This CDR3 has 14 residues.

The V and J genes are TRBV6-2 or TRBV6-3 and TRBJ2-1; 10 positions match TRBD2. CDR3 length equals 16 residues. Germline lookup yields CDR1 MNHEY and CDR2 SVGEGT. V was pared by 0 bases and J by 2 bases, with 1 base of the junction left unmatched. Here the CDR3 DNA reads TGTGCCAGCAGTTACTCGCTAGCGGGAGCCTACAATGAGCAGTTCTTC. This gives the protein CASSYSLAGAYNEQFF.

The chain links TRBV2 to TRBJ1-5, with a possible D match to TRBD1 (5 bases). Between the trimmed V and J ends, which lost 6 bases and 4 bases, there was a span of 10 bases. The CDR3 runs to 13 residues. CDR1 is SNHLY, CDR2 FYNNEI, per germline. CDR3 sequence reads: CASRDTTNQPQHF. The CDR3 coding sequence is TGTGCCAGCAGGGACACGACTAATCAGCCCCAGCATTTT.

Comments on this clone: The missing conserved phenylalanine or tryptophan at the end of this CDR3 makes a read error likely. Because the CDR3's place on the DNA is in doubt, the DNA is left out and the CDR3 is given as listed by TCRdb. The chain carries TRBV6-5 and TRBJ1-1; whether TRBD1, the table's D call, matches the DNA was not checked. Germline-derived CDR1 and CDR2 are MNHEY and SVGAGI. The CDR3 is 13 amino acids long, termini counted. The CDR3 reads CASSSDRDPQRVL.

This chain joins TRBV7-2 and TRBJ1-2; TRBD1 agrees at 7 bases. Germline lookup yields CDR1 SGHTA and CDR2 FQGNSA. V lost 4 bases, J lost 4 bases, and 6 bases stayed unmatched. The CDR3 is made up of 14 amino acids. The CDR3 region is CASSWSGTAYGYTF. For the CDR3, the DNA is TGTGCCAGCAGCTGGTCCGGGACAGCCTATGGCTACACCTTC.

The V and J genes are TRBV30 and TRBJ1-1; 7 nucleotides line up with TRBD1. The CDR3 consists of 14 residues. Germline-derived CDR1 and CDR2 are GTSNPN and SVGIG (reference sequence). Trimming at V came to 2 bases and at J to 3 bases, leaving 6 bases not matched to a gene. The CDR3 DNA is TGTGCCTGGAGTAGGGACAGTAGGTACACTGAAGCTTTCTTT. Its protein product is CAWSRDSRYTEAFF.

The CDR3 DNA reads as TGTGCCAGCAGCCTCCAGGGGGCGGAGAGGTACGAGCAGTACTTC. Translating it yields CASSLQGAERYEQYF. The rearrangement joins TRBV7-8 to TRBJ2-7, with 8 positions matching TRBD1. The CDR3 covers 15 residues. With V trimmed by 5 bases and J by 4 bases, 10 bases remained unmatched. The germline gives CDR1 SGHVS, CDR2 FQNEAQ. Combining the CDR3 with reference TRBV7-8 and TRBJ2-7 gives the whole variable domain GAGVSQSPRYKVAKRGQDVALRCDPISGHVSLFWYQQALGQGPEFLTYFQNEAQLDKSGLPSDRFFAERPEGSVSTLKIQRTQQEDSAVYLCASSLQGAERYEQYFGPGTRLTVT.

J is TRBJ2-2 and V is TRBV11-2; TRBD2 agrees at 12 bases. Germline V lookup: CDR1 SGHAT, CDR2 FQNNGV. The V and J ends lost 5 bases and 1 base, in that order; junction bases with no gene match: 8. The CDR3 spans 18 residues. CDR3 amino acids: CASSPGGLAGVNTGELFF. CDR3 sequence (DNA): TGTGCCAGCAGCCCGGGGGGACTAGCGGGCGTGAACACCGGGGAGCTGTTTTTT. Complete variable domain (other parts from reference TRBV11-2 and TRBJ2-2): EAGVAQSPRYKIIEKRQSVAFWCNPISGHATLYWYQQILGQGPKLLIQFQNNGVVDDSQLPKDRFSAERLKGVDSTLKIQPAKLEDSAVYLCASSPGGLAGVNTGELFFGEGSRLTVL.

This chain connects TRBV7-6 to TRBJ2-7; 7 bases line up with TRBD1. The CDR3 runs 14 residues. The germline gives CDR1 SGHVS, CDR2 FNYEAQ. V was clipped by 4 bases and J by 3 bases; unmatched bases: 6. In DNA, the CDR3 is TGTGCCAGCAGCTCGGACAGGCCAAACTACGAGCAGTACTTC. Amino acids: CASSSDRPNYEQYF.

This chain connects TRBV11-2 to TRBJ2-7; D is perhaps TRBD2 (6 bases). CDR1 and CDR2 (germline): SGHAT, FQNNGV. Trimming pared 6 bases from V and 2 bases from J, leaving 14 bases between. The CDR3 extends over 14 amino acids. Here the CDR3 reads CASRYSGRTYEQYF. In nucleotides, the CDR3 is TGTGCCAGCAGATATAGCGGACGCACCTACGAGCAGTACTTC.

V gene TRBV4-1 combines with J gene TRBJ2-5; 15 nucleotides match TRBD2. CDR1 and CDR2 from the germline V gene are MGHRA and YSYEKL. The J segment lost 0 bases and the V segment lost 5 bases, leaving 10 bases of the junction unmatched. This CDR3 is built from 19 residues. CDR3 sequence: CASSFGTSGRTPYQETQYF. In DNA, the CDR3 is TGCGCCAGCAGCTTCGGGACTAGCGGGAGGACCCCGTACCAAGAGACCCAGTACTTC.

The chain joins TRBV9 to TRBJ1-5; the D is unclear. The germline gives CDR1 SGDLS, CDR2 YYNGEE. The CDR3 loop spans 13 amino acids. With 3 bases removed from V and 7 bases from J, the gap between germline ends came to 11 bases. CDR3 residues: CASSEIPGQPQHF. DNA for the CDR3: TGTGCCAGCAGCGAAATCCCCGGGCAGCCCCAGCATTTT.

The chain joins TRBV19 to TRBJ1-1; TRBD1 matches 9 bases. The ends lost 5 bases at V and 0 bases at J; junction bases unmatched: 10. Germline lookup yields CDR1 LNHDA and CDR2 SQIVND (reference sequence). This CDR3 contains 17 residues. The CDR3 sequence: CASSSRQGGVMNTEAFF. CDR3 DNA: TGTGCCAGTAGTTCCCGACAGGGGGGGGTTATGAACACTGAAGCTTTCTTT. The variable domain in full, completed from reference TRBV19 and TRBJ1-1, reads DGGITQSPKYLFRKEGQNVTLSCEQNLNHDAMYWYRQDPGQGLRLIYYSQIVNDFQKGDIAEGYSVSREKKESFPLTVTSAQKNPTAFYLCASSSRQGGVMNTEAFFGQGTRLTVV.

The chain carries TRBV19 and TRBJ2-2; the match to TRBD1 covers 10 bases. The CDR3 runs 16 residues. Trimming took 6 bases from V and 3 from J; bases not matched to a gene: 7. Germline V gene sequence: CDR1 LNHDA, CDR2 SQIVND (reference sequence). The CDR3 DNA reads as TGTGCCAGTAGCCCCTGGACAGGGGGTTACACCGGGGAGCTGTTTTTT. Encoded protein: CASSPWTGGYTGELFF.

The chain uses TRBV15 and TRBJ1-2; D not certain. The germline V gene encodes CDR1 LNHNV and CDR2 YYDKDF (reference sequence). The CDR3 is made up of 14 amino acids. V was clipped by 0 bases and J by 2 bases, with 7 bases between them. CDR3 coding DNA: TGTGCCACCAGCAGAGATTATGCGAACTATGGCTACACCTTC. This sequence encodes CATSRDYANYGYTF.